The rows below give T cell receptor beta chains drawn from one sample of a study of T cells after yellow fever vaccination. In TCRdb, the 5' RACE reads were re-called with MiXCR into one record per CDR3 protein. This table holds around 320,000 distinct CDR3 sequences, approximately 11% found once. Sequencing used CD4+ T cells sorted from PBMCs, obtained 45 days after the yellow fever booster vaccination. The receptors derive from a man younger than 30 who received the YFV17D yellow fever vaccine. Each CDR3 is given with its conserved first and last residue. A D gene is named only where the DNA matches it firmly. The size field is filled for only some rows; it gives once, few, many or a size class.

.	TRBV25-1	many	TRBJ1-2	CASSEWWTEYGYTF	TGTGCCAGCAGTGAATGGTGGACCGAGTATGGCTACACCTTC
TRBD1	TRBV5-1	.	TRBJ2-3	CASSNRGTGDTQYF	TGCGCCAGCAGCAACAGGGGCACGGGGGATACGCAGTATTTT
.	TRBV6-5	.	TRBJ2-1	CASSYSSGNIEQFF	TGTGCCAGCAGTTACTCATCGGGGAACATAGAGCAGTTCTTC
.	TRBV3-1	few	TRBJ1-1	CASSAEGRGHTEAFF	TGTGCCAGCAGCGCAGAAGGTCGAGGACACACTGAAGCTTTCTTT
.	TRBV23-1	few	TRBJ2-2	CASSPPNPGELFF	TGCGCCAGCAGTCCCCCTAACCCCGGGGAGCTGTTTTTT
.	TRBV19	.	TRBJ2-2	CASSRVNTGELFF	TGTGCCAGTAGTAGGGTAAACACCGGGGAGCTGTTTTTT
.	TRBV7-2	.	TRBJ1-2	CASSLMGGLGYGYTF	TGTGCCAGCAGCTTAATGGGGGGGCTGGGCTATGGCTACACCTTC
TRBD2	TRBV7-3	.	TRBJ2-1	CASSRLGTSKRSTINEQFF	TGTGCCAGCAGCCGGCTGGGGACTAGTAAACGGAGTACGATAAATGAGCAGTTCTTC
TRBD2	TRBV4-3	few	TRBJ2-1	CASSQAPMTSGNYNEQFF	TGCGCCAGCAGCCAAGCTCCTATGACTAGCGGAAATTACAATGAGCAGTTCTTC
.	TRBV7-2	few	TRBJ1-2	CASSPSQGTYGYTF	TGTGCCAGCAGCCCCTCACAGGGTACCTATGGCTACACCTTC
.	TRBV11-2	few	TRBJ2-3	CASSLEPRTLDTQYF	TGTGCCAGCAGCTTAGAACCCAGAACCTTAGATACGCAGTATTTT
TRBD2	TRBV10-3	.	TRBJ2-1	CAISSREGSSYNEQFF	TGTGCCATCAGTAGCCGGGAGGGGAGCTCCTACAATGAGCAGTTCTTC
.	TRBV27	.	TRBJ2-1	CASSLFGGFDEQFF	TGTGCCAGCAGTTTATTCGGGGGCTTCGATGAGCAGTTCTTC
.	TRBV7-9	few	TRBJ1-2	CASSTGPLVYGYTF	TGTGCCAGCAGCACCGGGCCCCTAGTCTATGGCTACACCTTC
TRBD1	TRBV6-1	.	TRBJ2-2	CASHGQGRVRTGELFF	TGTGCCAGCCATGGACAGGGCCGGGTCCGCACCGGGGAGCTGTTTTTT
.	TRBV2	.	TRBJ1-6	CASSELAYENSPLHF	TGTGCCAGCAGTGAACTCGCGTATGAGAATTCACCCCTCCACTTT
.	TRBV4-1	.	TRBJ1-3	CASSPGPLSGNTIYF	TGCGCCAGCAGCCCTGGACCCCTATCTGGAAACACCATATATTTT
.	TRBV18	many	TRBJ2-5	CASSPPGTQETQYF	TGTGCCAGCTCACCACCCGGCACCCAAGAGACCCAGTACTTC
.	TRBV6-2/TRBV6-3	.	TRBJ1-5	CASSYRGASQPQHF	TGTGCCAGCAGTTACCGAGGGGCGAGTCAGCCCCAGCATTTT
TRBD2	TRBV4-1	.	TRBJ2-3	CASSQHRGGFTDTQYF	TGCGCCAGCAGCCAACATCGGGGGGGGTTCACAGATACGCAGTATTTT
.	TRBV28	few	TRBJ2-1	CASSPPTTRSYNEQFF	TGTGCCAGCAGTCCCCCCACGACCCGCTCCTACAATGAGCAGTTCTTC
.	TRBV14	once	TRBJ1-2	CASSQDYTSNYGYTF	TGTGCCAGCAGCCAAGATTACACTTCTAACTATGGCTACACCTTC
.	TRBV4-2	.	TRBJ2-2	CASSQDSGELFF	TGTGCCAGCAGCCAGGATTCCGGGGAGCTGTTTTTT
.	TRBV12-3/TRBV12-4	few	TRBJ2-1	CASSSSSSYNEQFF	TGTGCCAGCAGTTCTAGCAGCTCCTACAATGAGCAGTTCTTC
.	TRBV30	.	TRBJ1-1	CACRRNTEAFF	TGTGCCTGCCGCCGGAACACTGAAGCTTTCTTT
.	TRBV5-1	few	TRBJ2-5	CASTNRETQYF	TGCGCCAGCACCAATCGGGAGACCCAGTACTTC
.	TRBV4-1	few	TRBJ2-1	CASSRVGHEQFF	TGCGCCAGCAGCCGAGTTGGTCATGAGCAGTTCTTC
.	TRBV7-2	.	TRBJ2-3	CASSLNRAGGDTQYF	TGTGCCAGCAGCTTAAATAGAGCGGGTGGAGATACGCAGTATTTT
.	TRBV5-1	.	TRBJ2-3	CASRDSTDTQYF	TGCGCCAGCAGGGACAGCACAGATACGCAGTATTTT
TRBD1	TRBV7-2	many	TRBJ1-6	CASSLVGTGLPLHF	TGTGCCAGCAGCCTGGTTGGGACAGGACTACCCCTCCACTTT
TRBD1	TRBV5-1	many	TRBJ2-1	CASSLQGQGPGEQFF	TGCGCCAGCAGCTTGCAAGGACAGGGGCCCGGTGAGCAGTTCTTC
.	TRBV5-8	few	TRBJ2-4	CASSWGTDLAKNIQYF	TGTGCCAGCAGCTGGGGGACTGACTTAGCCAAAAACATTCAGTACTTC
.	TRBV6-1	.	TRBJ1-1	CASSSGRRMNTEAFF	TGTGCCAGCAGCTCGGGACGGCGTATGAACACTGAAGCTTTCTTT
.	TRBV6-1	few	TRBJ1-5	CASRAYVNQPQHF	TGTGCCAGCAGAGCGTACGTAAATCAGCCCCAGCATTTT
TRBD1	TRBV11-2	few	TRBJ1-6	CASRFPGQTGSPLHF	TGTGCCAGCAGATTCCCGGGACAGACTGGTTCACCCCTCCACTTT
TRBD1	TRBV7-2	many	TRBJ1-1	CASSRPGTGKEAFF	TGTGCCAGCAGTCGACCCGGGACAGGAAAAGAAGCTTTCTTT
TRBD2	TRBV7-2	.	TRBJ2-3	CASSLGTSGGASDTQYF	TGTGCCAGCAGCTTAGGGACTAGCGGGGGGGCATCGGATACGCAGTATTTT
TRBD1	TRBV20-1	.	TRBJ1-1	CSARDHRGTGTEAFF	TGCAGTGCTAGAGACCACAGGGGTACAGGCACTGAAGCTTTCTTT
TRBD2	TRBV4-3	.	TRBJ2-3	CASSQDILAGRTDTQYF	TGCGCCAGCAGCCAAGATATCCTAGCGGGGCGCACAGATACGCAGTATTTT
.	TRBV5-6	few	TRBJ2-5	CASSPGGPGGTETQYF	TGTGCCAGCAGCCCCGGCGGTCCAGGGGGGACAGAGACCCAGTACTTC
TRBD1	TRBV19	.	TRBJ2-1	CASSRRQGHFESEQFF	TGTGCCAGTAGTAGGCGACAGGGACACTTTGAGAGCGAGCAGTTCTTC
.	TRBV10-3	.	TRBJ2-7	CAISGTGKTVEQYF	TGTGCCATCAGTGGCACAGGGAAGACGGTCGAGCAGTACTTC
.	TRBV5-1	.	TRBJ2-2	CASSLGHGTGELFF	TGCGCCAGCAGCTTGGGACATGGCACCGGGGAGCTGTTTTTT
TRBD2	TRBV4-2	many	TRBJ2-1	CASSQDDGGTYNEQFF	TGTGCCAGCAGCCAAGATGACGGGGGGACGTACAATGAGCAGTTCTTC
.	TRBV5-1	.	TRBJ2-1	CASSLAQAIYNEQFF	TGCGCCAGCAGCTTGGCCCAAGCAATCTACAATGAGCAGTTCTTC
.	TRBV7-2	many	TRBJ2-3	CASSSSVRADTQYF	TGTGCCAGCAGCTCCTCAGTTAGGGCAGATACGCAGTATTTT
TRBD2	TRBV15	.	TRBJ2-1	CATSSGAGTGGYNEQFF	TGTGCCACCAGCAGTGGGGCGGGTACGGGGGGATACAATGAGCAGTTCTTC
.	TRBV15	many	TRBJ2-5	CATSRDAETQYF	TGTGCCACCAGCAGAGATGCGGAGACCCAGTACTTC
.	TRBV5-6	few	TRBJ2-3	CASSAWRTVDTQYF	TGTGCCAGCAGCGCTTGGCGTACCGTGGATACGCAGTATTTT
.	TRBV6-2/TRBV6-3	.	TRBJ2-3	CASTLGGTDTQYF	TGTGCCAGCACGCTTGGGGGCACAGATACGCAGTATTTT
.	TRBV5-6	.	TRBJ1-2	CASAGYNYGYTF	TGTGCCAGCGCAGGGTATAACTATGGCTACACCTTC
.	TRBV19	many	TRBJ1-3	CASRDRGSGNTIYF	TGTGCCAGTAGAGACCGCGGCTCTGGAAACACCATATATTTT
TRBD2	TRBV5-1	.	TRBJ2-1	CASSLASGVYNEQFF	TGCGCCAGCAGCTTGGCTAGCGGGGTCTACAATGAGCAGTTCTTC
.	TRBV7-6	.	TRBJ1-1	CASSPWGTEAFF	TGTGCCAGCAGTCCGTGGGGCACTGAAGCTTTCTTT